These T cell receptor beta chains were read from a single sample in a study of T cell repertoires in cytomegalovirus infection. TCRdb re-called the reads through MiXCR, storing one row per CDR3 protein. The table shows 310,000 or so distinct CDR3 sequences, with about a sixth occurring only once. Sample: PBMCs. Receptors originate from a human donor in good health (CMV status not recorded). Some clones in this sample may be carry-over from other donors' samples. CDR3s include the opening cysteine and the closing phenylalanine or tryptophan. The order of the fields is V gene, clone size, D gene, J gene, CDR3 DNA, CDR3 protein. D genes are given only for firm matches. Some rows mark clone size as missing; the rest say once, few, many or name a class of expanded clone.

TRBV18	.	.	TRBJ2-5	TGTGCCAGCTCACCATCGTTCATGAATGGAGAGACCCAGTACTTC	CASSPSFMNGETQYF
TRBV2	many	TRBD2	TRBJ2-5	TGTGCCAGCAGTGACGGGCGGGGGGGCACAGAGACCCAGTACTTC	CASSDGRGGTETQYF
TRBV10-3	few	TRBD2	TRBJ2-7	TGTGCCATCAGTGAGTCACGGGGGGGCACCCCCTACGAGCAGTACTTC	CAISESRGGTPYEQYF
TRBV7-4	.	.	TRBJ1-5	TGTGCCAGCAGCCCCGGGGGATCAGGGTACTCTGCTAGCAATCAGCCCCAGCATTTT	CASSPGGSGYSASNQPQHF
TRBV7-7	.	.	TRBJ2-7	TGTGCTAGCAGCCGCGGACCGACCTACGAGCAGTACTTC	CASSRGPTYEQYF
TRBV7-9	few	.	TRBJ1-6	TGTGCCAGCAGCTTAGATTCCGGCGGGGAGTCCCTCCACTTT	CASSLDSGGESLHF
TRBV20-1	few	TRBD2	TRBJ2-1	TGCAGTGCCGTCCCGCTAACTAGCGTCGGAAACAATGAGCAGTTCTTC	CSAVPLTSVGNNEQFF
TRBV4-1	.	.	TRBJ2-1	TGCGCCAGCAGCCAAGTACAGGGCAGAGAGCAGTTCTTC	CASSQVQGREQFF
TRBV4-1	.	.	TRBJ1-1	TGCGCCAGCAGCCAAGAGACAGGGAACACTGAAGCTTTCTTT	CASSQETGNTEAFF
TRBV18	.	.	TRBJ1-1	TGTGCCAGCTCACCACTCCCGGGGATTGGTGAAGCTTTCTTT	CASSPLPGIGEAFF